This entry lists 29 T cell receptor beta chains sequenced from one sample in a study of CD8 T cells in ankylosing spondylitis. TCRdb analysed the 5' RACE reads with MiXCR anew, one entry per CDR3 protein. The table lists 90,000 to 100,000 distinct CDR3 sequences, about 8% of them singletons. The sequencing input was blood, either unsorted or a sorted T cell fraction (not recorded which). All receptors derive from a male donor with ankylosing spondylitis or in good health (not recorded which).

This clonotype was recorded at least ten times. The J gene is TRBJ2-2, the V gene TRBV5-1; no reliable D call. CDR1 is SGHRS, CDR2 YFSETQ, per germline. The CDR3 spans 14 residues. Trimming took 0 bases from V and 6 from J, leaving 9 bases between them. CDR3 sequence reads: CASSLAPFPGELFF. The CDR3 nucleotides are TGCGCCAGCAGCTTGGCCCCCTTCCCCGGGGAGCTGTTTTTT.

This clonotype was picked up many times. The chain joins TRBV6-6 to TRBJ2-3; 9 bases line up with TRBD1. Germline V gene lookup returns CDR1 MNHNY and CDR2 SVGAGI (reference sequence). The CDR3 sequence is 12 residues long. The J segment lost 14 bases and the V segment lost 5 bases, leaving 8 bases of the junction unmatched. In DNA, the CDR3 is TGTGCCAGCAGTCCCCGGGACAGGGATTGGTATTTT. Translated, it gives CASSPRDRDWYF.

This clonotype was observed at least ten times. The chain has TRBV5-5 and TRBJ2-7; 10 bases are shared with TRBD2. V trimming: 5 bases; J trimming: 4 bases; junction bases outside the gene matches: 9. Germline CDR1 SGHKS, CDR2 YYEKEE (reference sequence). This CDR3 spans 15 amino acids. The CDR3 DNA reads TGTGCCAGCAGTCCCAGCGGGAGGGCCGTATACGAGCAGTACTTC. Protein sequence: CASSPSGRAVYEQYF.

This clonotype was recorded at least ten times. The rearrangement uses TRBV20-1 and TRBJ1-1; D is undetermined. The V and J ends lost 3 bases and 1 base respectively, with 3 bases between them. CDR1 and CDR2 from the germline V gene are DFQATT and SNEGSKA (reference sequence). The CDR3 covers 11 residues. The DNA for the CDR3 is TGCAGTGCTAGCGGGAACACTGAAGCTTTCTTT. Protein sequence: CSASGNTEAFF.

A remark on this clonotype: A much larger clone is a single base away; this may be a read error. The chain links TRBV7-9 to TRBJ2-5, with D possibly TRBD2 on 7 matching bases. This CDR3 region has 15 residues. Germline CDR1 reads SEHNR; CDR2 reads FQNEAQ (reference sequence). CDR3 sequence: CASSPNPGGQEIQYF. For the CDR3, the DNA is TGTGCCAGCAGCCCAAATCCGGGGGGACAAGAGATCCAGTACTTC.

This chain uses TRBV15 with TRBJ2-7, with D perhaps matching TRBD1 (6 bases). V was trimmed by 1 base and J by 2 bases, leaving 12 bases between them. CDR3 length: 15 amino acids. CDR1 is LNHNV, CDR2 YYDKDF, per germline (reference sequence). The DNA of the CDR3 is TGTGCCACCAGCAGAGGGGGGCGCATCCCCTACGAGCAGTACTTC. Amino acids: CATSRGGRIPYEQYF. Combining the CDR3 with reference TRBV15 and TRBJ2-7 gives the whole variable domain DAMVIQNPRYQVTQFGKPVTLSCSQTLNHNVMYWYQQKSSQAPKLLFHYYDKDFNNEADTPDNFQSRRPNTSFCFLDIRSPGLGDTAMYLCATSRGGRIPYEQYFGPGTRLTVT.

This clonotype was recorded many times. The rearrangement joins TRBV9 to TRBJ2-3; 7 bases line up with TRBD1. The length of the CDR3 is 16 residues. Per the germline V gene, CDR1 is SGDLS and CDR2 is YYNGEE. V trimming: 3 bases; J trimming: 3 bases; junction bases outside the gene matches: 10. This CDR3 reads CASSAEQGHPTDTQYF. CDR3 bases: TGTGCCAGCAGCGCTGAACAGGGGCACCCTACAGATACGCAGTATTTT.

Many counts were recorded for this clonotype. This sequence joins TRBV12-3 or TRBV12-4 and TRBJ2-1; 9 bases agree with TRBD1. The CDR3 loop spans 17 amino acids. The V and J ends lost 6 bases and 6 bases, in that order; junction bases with no gene match: 15. CDR3 in amino acids: CASRGRDREKEFNEQFF. CDR3 DNA: TGTGCCAGCAGAGGCCGGGACAGGGAAAAGGAATTCAATGAGCAGTTCTTC.

This clonotype came up a few times. A much larger clone is a single base away; this may be a read error. The chain couples TRBV27 to TRBJ2-6; no reliable D call. The V gene's germline CDR1 is MNHEY and CDR2 SMNVEV (reference sequence). The CDR3 length is 14 residues. The DNA for the CDR3 is TGTGTCAGCAGCGACGACTCTGGGGCCAACGTCCTGACTTTC. Translated, it gives CVSSDDSGANVLTF.

This clonotype was counted ten times or more. The chain links TRBV7-2 to TRBJ1-6; no clear D gene. The ends were cut back, 0 bases at V and 2 bases at J, with 8 bases in the middle. This CDR3 has 16 residues. CDR1 and CDR2 from the germline V gene are SGHTA and FQGNSA. CDR3 loop: CASSLAATTYNSPLHF. Here the CDR3 DNA reads TGTGCCAGCAGCTTAGCTGCGACAACCTATAATTCACCCCTCCACTTT.

This clonotype was seen at least ten times. This rearrangement joins TRBV6-5 to TRBJ1-2; D not certain. The CDR3 totals 13 residues. Germline CDR1 and CDR2: MNHEY and SVGAGI. V lost 1 base and J lost 2, with 5 bases in between. In nucleotides, the CDR3 is TGTGCCAGCAGTTACTATTCAAACTATGGCTACACCTTC. Translating gives CASSYYSNYGYTF.

This clonotype was seen repeatedly, ten times or more. The chain uses TRBV30 and TRBJ2-1, with D unclear. The germline V gene has CDR1 GTSNPN and CDR2 SVGIG (reference sequence). The CDR3 has 13 amino acids. The V gene lost 0 bases and the J gene lost 10 bases, with 13 bases spanning the gap. CDR3 nucleotide sequence: TGTGCCTGGAGTGTGGCGGTGGTGGGGGAGCAGTTCTTC. Translated: CAWSVAVVGEQFF.

The chain is built from TRBV7-9 and TRBJ2-7; unclear D gene. The V gene's germline CDR1 is SEHNR and CDR2 FQNEAQ (reference sequence). The CDR3 extends over 13 amino acids. Between the trimmed V and J ends, which lost 4 bases and 6 bases, there was a span of 13 bases. In nucleotides, the CDR3 is TGTGCCAGCAGCTCGATTTTAGAGGCCGAGCAGTACTTC. Amino acid sequence: CASSSILEAEQYF.

This clonotype has ten or more counts. This chain joins TRBV12-3 or TRBV12-4 and TRBJ2-5; maybe TRBD1 (6 bases). The V gene lost 3 bases and the J gene lost 5 bases, with 16 bases spanning the gap. This CDR3 has 15 residues. CDR3 sequence reads: CASSFDPGRGETQYF. Written as DNA, the CDR3 is TGTGCCAGCAGTTTCGACCCAGGAAGGGGGGAGACCCAGTACTTC.

With regard to this clonotype: One end of the junction is discordant with germline, which a read error may explain. V and J are TRBV7-9 and TRBJ2-1, with D possibly TRBD1 on 5 matching bases. The germline gives CDR1 SEHNR, CDR2 FQNEAQ (reference sequence). The CDR3 has 15 residues. In DNA form, the CDR3 reads TGTGCCAGCAACTTAGTGGCAGGGTTTGACAATGAGCAGTTCTTC. Protein sequence: CASNLVAGFDNEQFF.

This clonotype was found a few times. This CDR3 reads CASSPYPGQGVYEQYF. CDR3 nucleotide sequence: TGTGCCAGCTCACCCTACCCGGGACAGGGTGTCTACGAGCAGTACTTC. The gene calls are TRBV18 and TRBJ2-7, with TRBD1 matching over 9 bases. Germline V CDR1 and CDR2: KGHSH, LQKENI. V gave up 3 bases and J gave up 3 bases; unmatched junction bases: 9. The CDR3 sequence is 16 residues long.

This clonotype was seen only a few times. The chain uses TRBV5-1 and TRBJ2-2; 7 bases fit TRBD2. Germline V lookup: CDR1 SGHRS, CDR2 YFSETQ. This CDR3 contains 20 residues. The J segment lost 0 bases and the V segment lost 1 base, leaving 15 bases of the junction unmatched. CDR3 residues: CASSLPGLPVGAPNTGELFF. The CDR3 DNA reads as TGCGCCAGCAGCTTGCCGGGACTACCCGTAGGGGCACCGAACACCGGGGAGCTGTTTTTT.

This clonotype was seen many times. The CDR3 sequence is CASSLTRTAGAQYF. For the CDR3, the DNA is TGTGCCAGCAGCTTGACCAGGACTGCGGGGGCCCAGTACTTC. This chain links TRBV5-5 with TRBJ2-5; TRBD2 matches 7 bases. This CDR3 region has 14 residues. Germline V gives CDR1 SGHKS, CDR2 YYEKEE (reference sequence). V lost 1 base, J lost 9 bases, and 9 bases stayed unmatched.

This clonotype appeared many times. One end of the junction is discordant with germline, which a read error may explain. The chain recombines TRBV29-1 with TRBJ1-1, with TRBD1 matching over 9 bases. CDR1 is SQVTM and CDR2 is ANQGSEA in the germline V gene. CDR3 length: 11 amino acids. CDR3 in DNA: TGCAGCGTGGGGGACAGGGAAAGGGTGAGTTTT. It specifies CSVGDRERVSF.

The sample holds a few counts of this clonotype. V is TRBV29-1 and J is TRBJ2-2, with 9 bases identical to TRBD1. CDR1 is SQVTM, CDR2 ANQGSEA, per germline. There are 14 residues in the CDR3. The junction had 5 bases not matched to a gene; V was cut back by 5 bases and J by 4 bases. This CDR3 is CSVRQGGGTGELFF. CDR3 DNA: TGCAGCGTTCGACAGGGGGGTGGCACCGGGGAGCTGTTTTTT.

This clonotype was counted at least ten times. The rearrangement joins TRBV20-1 to TRBJ2-7; D uncertain. Germline V gene lookup returns CDR1 DFQATT and CDR2 SNEGSKA (reference sequence). CDR3 length equals 14 residues. Between the trimmed V and J ends, which lost 5 bases and 3 bases, there was a span of 17 bases. The CDR3: CSALSSLGGYEQYF. CDR3 bases: TGCAGTGCTCTTAGTAGCCTGGGCGGCTACGAGCAGTACTTC.

This clonotype was observed many times. The chain uses TRBV4-3 and TRBJ1-2; unclear D gene. The CDR3 covers 15 residues. Germline-derived CDR1 and CDR2 are LGHNA and YSLEER. Trimming pared 1 base from V and 8 bases from J, leaving 17 bases between. DNA for the CDR3: TGCGCCAGCAGCCAAGGTGTCAATCGGGAGAAAGGCTACACCTTC. Its translation is CASSQGVNREKGYTF.

This clonotype was observed many times. V is TRBV4-2 and J is TRBJ2-7; D remains unclear. Germline CDR1 reads LGHNA; CDR2 reads YNFKEQ. The V end lost 1 base, the J end lost 0 bases, and 16 bases lay between the germline ends. There are 17 residues in the CDR3. CDR3 nucleotides: TGTGCCAGCAGCCAAGCCCCAGCCGGTACAGCCTCCTACGAGCAGTACTTC. This translates into CASSQAPAGTASYEQYF.

There are a few counts of this clonotype. V gene TRBV6-2 or TRBV6-3 combines with J gene TRBJ2-7; D possibly corresponds to TRBD1 (7 bases). V lost 5 bases and J lost 3, with 14 bases in between. The CDR3 extends over 14 amino acids. Germline lookup yields CDR1 MNHEY and CDR2 SVGEGT. CDR3 DNA: TGTGCCAGCAGTAAGGGGGGACAGTTCTACGAGCAGTACTTC. Its translation is CASSKGGQFYEQYF.

This clonotype was seen more than once but under ten times. The V call is TRBV7-9, the J call TRBJ2-7, with 9 bases matching TRBD1. Germline values: CDR1 SEHNR, CDR2 FQNEAQ (reference sequence). The CDR3 consists of 13 residues. V gave up 5 bases and J gave up 3 bases; unmatched junction bases: 2. CDR3 protein: CASSGQGFYEQYF. In DNA, the CDR3 is TGTGCCAGCAGCGGACAGGGGTTCTACGAGCAGTACTTC.

This chain connects TRBV12-3 or TRBV12-4 to TRBJ2-7; D is uncertain. There are 14 residues in the CDR3. Trimming removed 4 bases at V and 4 bases at J, with 14 bases between. The CDR3 coding sequence is TGTGCCAGCAGTTCCGACTCTGGTTTTTACGAGCAGTACTTC. Translating gives CASSSDSGFYEQYF.

This clonotype showed up many times. CDR3 nucleotide sequence: TGCAGTGCATTGGGAGTAGCACTTACCGCGAACACCGGGGAGCTGTTTTTT. Its translation is CSALGVALTANTGELFF. The chain uses TRBV20-1 and TRBJ2-2; a possible D gene is TRBD2 (5 bases). The V and J ends lost 6 bases and 0 bases respectively, with 20 bases between them. From germline, CDR1 is DFQATT and CDR2 SNEGSKA (reference sequence). The CDR3 spans 17 residues.

This clonotype was recorded many times. The rearrangement joins TRBV7-6 to TRBJ2-5, with 8 nucleotides matching TRBD2. CDR1 is SGHVS and CDR2 is FNYEAQ in the germline V gene. The ends lost 7 bases at V and 5 bases at J; junction bases unmatched: 6. The CDR3 covers 13 residues. The CDR3 reads CASTIAGRETQYF. The CDR3 DNA sequence: TGTGCCAGCACCATAGCGGGAAGGGAGACCCAGTACTTC.

This clonotype was found many times. The chain has TRBV20-1 and TRBJ1-2; 7 bases map to TRBD1. CDR3 size: 15 residues. The germline V gene has CDR1 DFQATT and CDR2 SNEGSKA (reference sequence). The junction had 13 bases not matched to a gene; V was cut back by 6 bases and J by 3 bases. The CDR3 DNA sequence: TGCAGTGCCAAGGGGGCCCCGCTTTCCTACTATGGCTACACCTTC. The encoded protein is CSAKGAPLSYYGYTF.